The clone carrying this T cell receptor (beta chain) was recorded once. Germline CDR1 MDHEN, CDR2 SYDVKM. This CDR3 has 12 residues. V was clipped by 5 bases and J by 4 bases, with 6 bases between them. This record belongs to a study of blood T cell repertoires in COVID-19. Looking at the study overall: The origin of the acute and convalescent COVID-19 samples was the United States, Italy and Spain.

Per the study methods: Nucleated cell number was recorded as an estimate derived from reference gene primer amplification. The data were produced by immunoSEQ multiplex PCR, yet TCRdb's version contains in-frame clones alone and is incomplete. The DNA gave D and trimming, while V, J and clone size come from that table. Of 130,000 to 150,000 clones in the sample, approximately 90% were seen once. J is TRBJ1-3 and V is TRBV28; TRBD1 might be the D (5 bases). Sequencing was done on a sample of peripheral blood. This receptor was taken from a woman aged 40-49 years with acute or convalescent COVID-19. The CDR3 region is CASSRQGNTIYF. The CDR3 region has the DNA TGTGCCAGCAGTAGACAGGGAAACACCATATATTTT.